This T cell receptor beta chain was identified during a study of blood T cell repertoires in COVID-19. Study-level background: The United States, Italy and Spain were the sources of the acute and convalescent COVID-19 samples.

This clone is a singleton in its sample. Source study methods: Amplification from reference gene primers served as the basis for estimated nucleated cell counts. The data were produced by immunoSEQ multiplex PCR, yet TCRdb's version contains in-frame clones alone and is incomplete. The V and J calls and clone size come from that table; D and trimming were worked out from the DNA. Among hundreds of thousands of clones, approximately 85% were seen once, and the ten largest hold roughly 7%. Sequenced: peripheral blood. The origin of this receptor is a human donor in a cohort sampled during active COVID-19.

The CDR3 loop is CASTVQGAGEQYF. The DNA of the CDR3 is TGTGCCAGCACCGTTCAGGGGGCCGGCGAGCAGTACTTC. J is TRBJ2-7 and V is TRBV5-4, with 8 bases matching TRBD1. This CDR3 region has 13 residues. The ends lost 6 bases at V and 6 bases at J; junction bases unmatched: 8. Germline V gives CDR1 SGHNT, CDR2 YYREEE (reference sequence).